This T cell receptor beta chain was retrieved from a study of T-cell memory formation after mild COVID-19. Study-wide results and caveats: Cross-reactive memory seemingly joined, as some responding clones were found in pre-infection memory. Clonal second-wave expansions that peaked on day 37 had unconfirmed SARS-CoV-2 specificity.

The 5'RACE method, run with constant-segment primers, produced TCR alpha and TCR beta cDNA libraries (carrying sample barcodes and UMIs). TCRdb re-called the 5' RACE reads with MiXCR, one entry per CDR3 protein. The table shows 350,000 to 550,000 distinct CDR3 sequences, with about a sixth occurring only once. This CDR3 region has 15 residues. Germline-derived CDR1 and CDR2 are MGHRA and YSYEKL. This clonotype was counted many times. Its antigen is unknown. The junction departs from germline at one end; a sequencing error may be responsible. The material sequenced was PBMCs or a T cell subset sorted from them (not recorded which). The receptor's source is a man between 18 and 35 years old who had mild COVID-19 (a few samples of this study predate the infection). Cell type and time point are not known. This sequence joins TRBV4-1 and TRBJ1-5; tentative D call: TRBD1 (6 bases). The CDR3 DNA reads TGTGCCAGCAGCCAAGTGAGGGGGGGCAATCAGCCCCAGCATTTT. This sequence encodes CASSQVRGGNQPQHF.